Below, one TCR beta chain is given with its context. There are many counts of this clonotype. Its binding antigen is unknown. Base qualities were left out, and no much larger clone turns up one base away. From its cysteine to its phenylalanine, the CDR3 spans 14 amino acids. The retained sequence is limited to the CDR3, 42 bases, with the frame set at the first base. Compared with germline, V lacks 5 bases and J lacks 2 bases; bases without a gene match: 5. Reading the germline V gene (reference sequence) gives CDR1 SEHNR and CDR2 FQNEAQ. Separate amplification of TCR alpha and beta chain libraries was performed from the second PCR step onward. To determine each donor's CMV status, fresh PBMCs were stimulated overnight with CMV viral lysate, and IFNgamma production from CD4+ T cells was then assessed. Using Miltenyi beads, CD4 T cells were first positively selected, and CD8 T cells were then positively selected from the CD4-negative fraction. Cells were stained for CD3, CD4, CD8, CD45RA, CD27 and a live/dead dye and were sorted on a BD Aria II into four subsets based on CD45RA and CD27. Blood was obtained from three healthy volunteers, and the blood from each volunteer was fractionated into CD4 and CD8 T cells and subsequently into four differentiation subsets. Approximately 120 ml of peripheral blood was collected from each donor, and PBMC were isolated by Ficoll-Paque PLUS density-gradient centrifugation. Sorted cells were lysed in RLT buffer, and RNA was extracted with a Qiagen RNeasy kit and stored at -80°C.

The record originates from a study of naive and memory T cell subsets (TCRdb year 2017). Describing the broader study: Sorted naive and memory T cell subsets from peripheral blood were analyzed in the study using a UMI-based, open-source pipeline for TCR alpha and beta sequencing. The functional CMV T cell responses agreed completely with IgG serology results. RNA was DNase-treated and reverse transcribed with TCR constant-region primers, mostly using SuperScript III. What the research found in general, with its limitations: In both CD4 and CD8 cells, the Gini index increased while Shannon and inverse Simpson diversity decreased from naive through CM, EM and EMRA. Once error correction was done, more than 90% of naive TCR sequences showed up just once, which made the naive abundance distributions much steeper than those of the memory subsets. Each clonotype was defined as a single alpha or beta chain sequence rather than as a paired alpha/beta receptor. RNA-based TCR counts may be affected by expression changes linked to T cell activation and differentiation. The repertoire findings for the naive and memory subsets could not be validated against a ground truth, as none was available. TCR abundance followed a power law whose exponent differed between naive and memory subsets but was consistent across the three individuals. A few larger clonotypes were present in naive repertoires, particularly the CD8 repertoires, and these clonotypes were possibly memory cells re-expressing CD45RA.

Receptors were amplified or captured by UMI-ligation and nested PCR. To cover both TRBC1 and TRBC2, the beta constant-region primer consisted of an equimolar mix of two oligonucleotides. Four rounds of PCR, combining the SP2 primer with nested alpha and beta constant-region primers, were used to amplify the ligated cDNA. T4 RNA ligase 1 ligated a single-stranded oligonucleotide carrying the SP2 primer and a 12-nucleotide UMI to the cDNA 3' end. Incubation of the ligation reaction lasted roughly 20-25 hours at 16 degrees C. PCR2 was usually performed as a SYBR Green qPCR and halted at a preset threshold so that over-amplification would not occur. Apart from the first purification, every purification step used Agencourt AMPure XP magnetic beads. Libraries were quantified by Qubit and checked on a TapeStation, where a main peak was expected near 650 bp. Sequencing of the pooled libraries was done on an Illumina MiSeq using v2 2x251 paired-end kits, which typically yielded about 0.85-2.3 million reads per sample. Each sample was pooled at 3 to 4 nM, and roughly 5-7% PhiX was included to help cluster recognition. Per the original workflow: FASTQ reads processed by Demultiplexor were assigned V and J genes by Decombinator through tag matching that tolerated a single base-pair mismatch. By using UMIs, Collapsinator corrected both sequencing errors and the frequency errors caused by PCR heterogeneity. CDR3Translator translated TCRs and extracted CDR3s from the conserved cysteine to the FGXG phenylalanine, flagging non-productive sequences. Gini, Shannon entropy and inverse Simpson indices were calculated on repertoires that had been subsampled to equal numbers of UMI-defined TCRs. Power-law fits to clonotype abundance distributions were performed by maximum likelihood within the linear range. For one naive CD8 sample, the pipeline and MIGEC produced similar UMI counts, unique TCR numbers and clonal distributions. In one analysis, naive TCRs that were also found in any memory subset of the same donor were excluded from the naive repertoire. The repertoires were searched for just under 7,500 CMV-associated CDR3 sequences that had been compiled from VDJdb and a published dataset. TCRdb trimmed public reads at Q25 via fastp, called clones via MiXCR and kept in-frame beta chains. One record per CDR3 amino acid sequence lists the most common genes and DNA. Here the V and J calls rest on TCRdb's processing, not on the authors' analysis. For this sample there are approximately 80,000 distinct CDR3 sequences; over 9% appear just once. Less than 1.5% of the sample rests with the top ten.

The rearrangement combines TRBV7-9 with TRBJ2-5; the junction holds 7 bases that match TRBD1. This sequence was found in a human donor in good health. Specimen: naive CD8+ T cells from blood. The intended sense of this specimen's cell subset or site label: naive T cells, CD45RA high CD27+. CDR3 region: CASSPRDRQETQYF. The nucleotide sequence reads as follows: TGTGCCAGCAGCCCCCGGGACAGACAAGAGACCCAGTACTTC.